What follows describes a single T cell receptor beta chain. The target antigen is unknown. This entry is derived from a study of Tregs in tolerant kidney transplant recipients. Study outcomes and limitations: Findings come from small patient numbers and require larger validation. The most relevant donor-specific Treg TCRbeta repertoire apparently came from expansion with activated donor B cells.

Trimming pared 5 bases from V and 2 bases from J, leaving 13 bases between. Germline-derived CDR1 and CDR2 are MNHEY and SMNVEV (reference sequence). The CDR3 extends over 16 amino acids. Mixed chimerism was transient after nonmyeloablative marrow transplants from related graft donors. CD4+CD25+CD127- Tregs, CD4+CD25- non-Tregs, CD4 and CD8 cells were sorted. TCRdb's table, derived via immunoSEQ multiplex PCR, lists solely in-frame clones and lacks some. The profile shows 50,000 to 55,000 clones, over 80% of them singletons. The V call is TRBV27, the J call TRBJ2-6; D gene unclear. This clonotype originated in a human patient who received a combined kidney and bone marrow transplant. Some T cells may have originated in the graft donor. Sequencing was performed on CD8+ T cells from blood (PBMCs), taken 24 months after the transplant. In nucleotides, the CDR3 is TGTGCCAGCAGTCTCCTAGTTTCCACTGGGGCCAACGTCCTGACTTTC. Translation: CASSLLVSTGANVLTF.